Detailed here is one TCR beta chain. As yet, its antigen is unknown. This sample is part of a study of T cells expressing NK-cell markers. The study's findings and limits: Five or six of the donors carried dominant NKG2C+ clonotypes that took up roughly 1.0-7.5% of their CD8+ T cells. No clear determination of HCMV specificity was made for expanded NKG2C+ T cell clones.

Germline lookup yields CDR1 KGHDR and CDR2 SFDVKD. CDR3 length equals 13 residues. TCR beta cDNA was made by 5'RACE template switching with UMIs. TCRdb processed the 5' RACE reads again and assigns one entry to each CDR3 protein, with no DNA. This listing includes around 380,000 distinct CDR3 sequences. The V gene is TRBV24-1, the J gene TRBJ2-1; the TCRdb D gene call, TRBD2, has no DNA to confirm it. Sequences were obtained from blood T cells: a sorted CD56 or NKG2C T cell subset, CD4+ or CD8+ T cells, or bulk PBMC T cells (not recorded which). This TCR came from a woman in her forties or fifties in good health. This CDR3 is CATSDFGENEQFF.